This T cell receptor (beta chain) was sequenced for a study of patients and donors after allogeneic stem cell transplantation. TCRdb re-called the RT-PCR reads with MiXCR, one entry per CDR3 protein. This sample has approximately 170,000 distinct CDR3 sequences, with about 24% found just once. This CDR3 comprises 14 residues. Germline CDR1 reads DFQATT; CDR2 reads SNEGSKA (reference sequence). V was cut by 6 bases and J by 4 bases, with 16 bases left in between. This clonotype was recorded a few times. The chain is built from TRBV20-1 and TRBJ2-1; perhaps TRBD2 as D (6 bases). The material sequenced was blood, either unsorted or a sorted T cell fraction (not recorded which). This TCR was sampled from a human donor who was either an allogeneic HSCT recipient or a stem cell or donor lymphocyte infusion donor (not recorded which). It is not recorded whose cells these are; they may come from a transplant donor. CDR3 DNA sequence: TGCAGTGCAACGGGACTCGCACTGTACAATGAGCAGTTCTTC. Translation gives CSATGLALYNEQFF.